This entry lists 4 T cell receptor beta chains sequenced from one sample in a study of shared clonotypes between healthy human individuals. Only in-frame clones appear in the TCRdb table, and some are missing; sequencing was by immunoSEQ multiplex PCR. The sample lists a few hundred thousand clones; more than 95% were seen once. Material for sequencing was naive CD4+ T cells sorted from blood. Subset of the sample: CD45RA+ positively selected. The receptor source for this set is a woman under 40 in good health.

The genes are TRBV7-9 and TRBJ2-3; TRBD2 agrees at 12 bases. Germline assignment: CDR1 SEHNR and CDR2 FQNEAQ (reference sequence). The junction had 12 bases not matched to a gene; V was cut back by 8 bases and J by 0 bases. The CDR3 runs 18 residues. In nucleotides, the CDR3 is TGTGCCAGCGTCCCTAGCGGGAGGGCCCGTGCTAGCACAGATACGCAGTATTTT. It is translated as CASVPSGRARASTDTQYF.

Written as DNA, the CDR3 is TGCAGCGTTGGACTGGGGGTAGGGGAAAAACTGTTTTTT. Translation gives CSVGLGVGEKLFF. V is TRBV29-1 and J is TRBJ1-4, with D possibly being TRBD1 (5 bases). CDR1 is SQVTM, CDR2 ANQGSEA, per germline. The CDR3 runs 13 residues. The germline V and J ends were trimmed by 4 bases and 8 bases, with 14 bases remaining between them.

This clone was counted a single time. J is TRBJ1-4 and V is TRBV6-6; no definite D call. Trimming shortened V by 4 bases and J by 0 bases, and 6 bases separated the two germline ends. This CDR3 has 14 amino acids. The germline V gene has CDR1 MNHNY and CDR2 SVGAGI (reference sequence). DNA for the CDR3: TGTGCCAGCAGTTTGCCAGCAACTAATGAAAAACTGTTTTTT. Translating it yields CASSLPATNEKLFF.

Here the CDR3 reads CASSYGAAGSYEQYF. The CDR3 DNA reads TGTGCCAGCAGTTACGGGGCAGCCGGCTCCTACGAGCAGTACTTC. The chain links TRBV6-5 to TRBJ2-7; possibly TRBD1 for D (5 bases). Deletions cut 2 bases from V and 0 bases from J, with 11 bases between. The CDR3 spans 15 residues. Looked up from germline, CDR1 is MNHEY and CDR2 is SVGAGI.